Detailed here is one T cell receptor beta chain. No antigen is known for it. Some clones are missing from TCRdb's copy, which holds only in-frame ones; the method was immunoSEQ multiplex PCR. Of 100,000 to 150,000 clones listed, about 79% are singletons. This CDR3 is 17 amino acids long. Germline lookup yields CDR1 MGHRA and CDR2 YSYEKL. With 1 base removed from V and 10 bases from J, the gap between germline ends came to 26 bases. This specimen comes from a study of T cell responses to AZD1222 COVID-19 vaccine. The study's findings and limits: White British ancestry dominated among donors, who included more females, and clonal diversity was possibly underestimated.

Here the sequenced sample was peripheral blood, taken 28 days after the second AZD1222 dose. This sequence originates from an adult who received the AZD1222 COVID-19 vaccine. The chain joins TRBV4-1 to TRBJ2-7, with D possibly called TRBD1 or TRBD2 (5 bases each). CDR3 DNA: TGCGCCAGCAGCCAAGCCCTTTCACGGGCGGTTAGGGGAGAACAGTACTTC. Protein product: CASSQALSRAVRGEQYF.